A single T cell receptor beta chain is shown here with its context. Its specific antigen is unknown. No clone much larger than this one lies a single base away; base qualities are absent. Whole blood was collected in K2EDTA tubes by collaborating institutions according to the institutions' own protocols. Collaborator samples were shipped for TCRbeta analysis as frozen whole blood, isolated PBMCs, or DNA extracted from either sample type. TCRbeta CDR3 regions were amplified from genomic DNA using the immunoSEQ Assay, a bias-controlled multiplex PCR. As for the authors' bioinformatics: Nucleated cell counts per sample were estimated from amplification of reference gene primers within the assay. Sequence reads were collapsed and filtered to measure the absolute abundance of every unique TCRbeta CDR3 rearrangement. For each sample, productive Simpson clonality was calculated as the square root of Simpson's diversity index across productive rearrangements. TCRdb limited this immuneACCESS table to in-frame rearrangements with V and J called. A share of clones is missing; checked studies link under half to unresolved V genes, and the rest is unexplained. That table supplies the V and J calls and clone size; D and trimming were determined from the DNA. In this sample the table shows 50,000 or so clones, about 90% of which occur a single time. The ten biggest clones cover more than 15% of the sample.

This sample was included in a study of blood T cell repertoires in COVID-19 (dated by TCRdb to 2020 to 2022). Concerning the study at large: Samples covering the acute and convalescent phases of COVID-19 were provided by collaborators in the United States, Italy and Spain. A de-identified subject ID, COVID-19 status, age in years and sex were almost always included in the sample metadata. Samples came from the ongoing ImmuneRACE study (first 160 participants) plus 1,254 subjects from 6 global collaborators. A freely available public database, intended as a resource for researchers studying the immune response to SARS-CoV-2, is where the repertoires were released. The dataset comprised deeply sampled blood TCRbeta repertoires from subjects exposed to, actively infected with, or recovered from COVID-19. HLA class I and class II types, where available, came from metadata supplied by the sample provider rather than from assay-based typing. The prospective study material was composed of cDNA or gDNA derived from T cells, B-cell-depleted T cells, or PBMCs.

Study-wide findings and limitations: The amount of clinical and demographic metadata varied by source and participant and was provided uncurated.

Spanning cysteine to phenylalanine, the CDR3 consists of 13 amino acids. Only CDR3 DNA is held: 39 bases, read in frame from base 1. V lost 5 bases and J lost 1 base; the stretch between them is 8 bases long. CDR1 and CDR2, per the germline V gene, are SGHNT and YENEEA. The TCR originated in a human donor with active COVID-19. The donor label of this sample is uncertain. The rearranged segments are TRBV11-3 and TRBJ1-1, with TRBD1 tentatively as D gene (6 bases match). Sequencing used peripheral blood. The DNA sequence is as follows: TGTGCCAGCAGCCTGGGACAGAACACTGAAGCTTTCTTT. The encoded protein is CASSLGQNTEAFF.